These 19 T cell receptor beta chains share one sample of origin, sequenced in a study of cytomegalovirus exposure and HLA in healthy donors. Only in-frame clones appear in the TCRdb table, and some are missing; sequencing was by immunoSEQ multiplex PCR. The data show 120,000 or so clones, approximately 90% seen once. The sequenced material came from PBMCs. The source of these receptors is a woman younger than 30 in good health and CMV-seronegative.

The V gene is TRBV27, the J gene TRBJ1-5, with D unresolved. With 2 bases removed from V and 5 bases from J, the gap between germline ends came to 7 bases. Germline V CDR1 and CDR2: MNHEY, SMNVEV (reference sequence). CDR3 size: 13 residues. Here the CDR3 reads CASSLEVHQPQHF. In DNA, the CDR3 is TGTGCCAGCAGTTTAGAGGTGCATCAGCCCCAGCATTTT.

The gene calls are TRBV18 and TRBJ1-1, with 9 bases matching TRBD1. This CDR3 has 14 residues. The trim removed 5 bases at V and 5 bases at J, leaving 6 bases unmatched. CDR1 KGHSH and CDR2 LQKENI come from the germline V gene. DNA of the CDR3: TGTGCCAGCTCATCAATCGACAGGGGGACTGAAGCTTTCTTT. It codes for CASSSIDRGTEAFF. Full variable domain (rest looked up from reference TRBV18 and TRBJ1-1): NAGVMQNPRHLVRRRGQEARLRCSPMKGHSHVYWYRQLPEEGLKFMVYLQKENIIDESGMPKERFSAEFPKEGPSILRIQQVVRGDSAAYFCASSSIDRGTEAFFGQGTRLTVV.

The chain has TRBV28 and TRBJ2-5, with D tentatively TRBD1 (6 bases). Germline assignment: CDR1 MDHEN and CDR2 SYDVKM. The CDR3 has 13 residues. The germline V and J ends were trimmed by 8 bases and 5 bases, with 15 bases remaining between them. The DNA of the CDR3 is TGTGCCAGCCTTCCAGGGGCTGGGGAGACCCAGTACTTC. Its translation is CASLPGAGETQYF.

The DNA of the CDR3 is TGTGCCAGCAGTGGCTACGGGGGATCACCCCTCCACTTT. Translation gives CASSGYGGSPLHF. V and J are TRBV6-5 and TRBJ1-6; D might be TRBD1 (5 bases). This CDR3 spans 13 amino acids. The ends were cut back, 5 bases at V and 10 bases at J, with 12 bases in the middle. Looked up from germline, CDR1 is MNHEY and CDR2 is SVGAGI.

V and J are TRBV5-6 and TRBJ2-2, with a possible D match to TRBD2 (6 bases). This CDR3 comprises 16 residues. Deletions cut 3 bases from V and 1 base from J, with 13 bases between. CDR1 SGHDT and CDR2 YYEEEE come from the germline V gene. This CDR3 reads CASSSRDSGNTGELFF. The CDR3 nucleotides are TGTGCCAGCAGCTCCCGGGATAGCGGGAACACCGGGGAGCTGTTTTTT.

This clone was counted a few times. The chain recombines TRBV5-4 with TRBJ1-5; TRBD1 is a possible D gene (5 bases). The CDR3 extends over 16 amino acids. In germline, CDR1 is SGHNT, CDR2 YYREEE (reference sequence). Trimming took off 7 bases at V and 2 bases at J, with 19 bases between the two ends. The CDR3 sequence: CASLPEGWRCNQPQHF. The CDR3 region has the DNA TGTGCCAGCCTTCCGGAGGGGTGGCGGTGCAATCAGCCCCAGCATTTT.

This chain uses TRBV4-1 with TRBJ1-1; a weak D match, TRBD1 (5 bases). CDR3 length: 14 amino acids. V was clipped by 3 bases and J by 5 bases, with 13 bases between them. Looked up from germline, CDR1 is MGHRA and CDR2 is YSYEKL. The CDR3 is CASSQSGRATEAFF. As DNA, the CDR3 is TGCGCCAGCAGCCAGTCAGGGAGGGCGACTGAAGCTTTCTTT.

The chain combines TRBV19 with TRBJ2-7; 9 nucleotides line up with TRBD1. This CDR3 has 15 amino acids. The junction had 4 bases not matched to a gene; V was cut back by 1 base and J by 3 bases. Germline CDR1 reads LNHDA; CDR2 reads SQIVND (reference sequence). CDR3 DNA sequence: TGTGCCAGTAGTATAGCCGGGACAGGGTACTACGAGCAGTACTTC. Its protein is CASSIAGTGYYEQYF.

V gene TRBV28 combines with J gene TRBJ2-2; D might be TRBD2 (5 bases). Germline loops: CDR1 MDHEN, CDR2 SYDVKM. The CDR3 has 14 amino acids. The V and J ends lost 11 bases and 1 base respectively, with 14 bases between them. The CDR3 DNA follows: TGTGCCGTGAAGCGCGGGCGGAACACCGGGGAGCTGTTTTTT. Amino acid sequence: CAVKRGRNTGELFF.

The V call is TRBV30, the J call TRBJ1-5, with TRBD1 identical over 8 bases. The CDR3 is made up of 15 amino acids. Germline V gene data show CDR1 as GTSNPN and CDR2 as SVGIG (reference sequence). The junction had 7 bases not matched to a gene; V was cut back by 6 bases and J by 0 bases. CDR3 in DNA: TGTGCCTGTTCAACAGGGGGGAATAGCAATCAGCCCCAGCATTTT. Translation gives CACSTGGNSNQPQHF.

This clone has a single count. The V and J genes are TRBV5-6 and TRBJ1-1; 10 positions agree with TRBD1. Germline lookup yields CDR1 SGHDT and CDR2 YYEEEE. The length of the CDR3 is 17 residues. V trimming: 3 bases; J trimming: 3 bases; junction bases outside the gene matches: 11. The CDR3 loop reads CASSWSETGGKYTEAFF. DNA of the CDR3: TGTGCCAGCAGCTGGAGTGAGACAGGGGGCAAGTACACTGAAGCTTTCTTT.

The CDR3: CAWSQGGQLDTQYF. The DNA of the CDR3 is TGTGCCTGGAGTCAAGGGGGTCAATTAGATACGCAGTATTTT. The chain joins TRBV30 to TRBJ2-3; TRBD1 is a possible D gene (6 bases). CDR3 length: 14 amino acids. CDR1 is GTSNPN and CDR2 is SVGIG in the germline V gene (reference sequence). The ends were cut back, 2 bases at V and 5 bases at J, with 14 bases in the middle. Complete variable domain (other parts from reference TRBV30 and TRBJ2-3): SQTIHQWPATLVQPVGSPLSLECTVEGTSNPNLYWYRQAAGRGLQLLFYSVGIGQISSEVPQNLSASRPQDRQFILSSKKLLLSDSGFYLCAWSQGGQLDTQYFGPGTRLTVL.

This CDR3 is CASSFRGKGQPQHF. The CDR3 nucleotides read TGTGCCAGCAGTTTCCGGGGAAAGGGACAGCCCCAGCATTTT. V usage is TRBV28 and J usage is TRBJ1-5; D is unclear. This CDR3 is built from 14 residues. With 3 bases removed from V and 7 bases from J, the gap between germline ends came to 13 bases. The germline gives CDR1 MDHEN, CDR2 SYDVKM.

The V call is TRBV2, the J call TRBJ2-7, with a weak D call TRBD1 (5 bases). CDR1 and CDR2 (germline): SNHLY, FYNNEI. This CDR3 contains 12 residues. The V gene lost 7 bases and the J gene lost 6 bases, with 13 bases spanning the gap. CDR3 DNA: TGTGCCAGCACAGGTGTGGGGCTCGAGCAGTACTTC. Translated: CASTGVGLEQYF.

CDR3 residues: CASSFLAGRSYEQYF. CDR3 in DNA: TGTGCCAGCAGCTTTCTAGCGGGGCGCTCCTACGAGCAGTACTTC. The chain has TRBV5-8 and TRBJ2-7, with 9 bases matching TRBD2. The V gene's germline CDR1 is SGHTS and CDR2 YDEGEE. This CDR3 has 15 amino acids. V lost 2 bases to trimming and J lost 0 bases; unmatched junction nucleotides: 3.

This sequence joins TRBV19 and TRBJ2-1, with D possibly matching TRBD2 (6 bases). The CDR3 consists of 14 residues. The germline CDR1 and CDR2 sequences are LNHDA and SQIVND (reference sequence). The ends were cut back, 4 bases at V and 5 bases at J, with 12 bases in the middle. CDR3 nucleotide sequence: TGTGCCAGTAGTACCCCGTGGGAGGACAATGAGCAGTTCTTC. Protein sequence: CASSTPWEDNEQFF.

The V gene is TRBV7-9, the J gene TRBJ2-2; 9 bases are a match to TRBD1. Germline V CDR1 and CDR2: SEHNR, FQNEAQ (reference sequence). The CDR3 totals 14 residues. The V and J ends lost 6 bases and 3 bases, in that order; junction bases with no gene match: 2. The CDR3 DNA follows: TGTGCCAGCAGAGACAGGGGGGACACCGGGGAGCTGTTTTTT. Encoded protein: CASRDRGDTGELFF.

This clone was seen a few times. V and J are TRBV7-2 and TRBJ2-5, with TRBD2 identical over 7 bases. With V trimmed by 0 bases and J by 5 bases, 9 bases remained unmatched. CDR3 size: 16 residues. CDR1 and CDR2 (germline): SGHTA, FQGNSA. CDR3 sequence (DNA): TGTGCCAGCAGCTTAGCCCCGGGGGGTCGGAAGGAGACCCAGTACTTC. This codes for CASSLAPGGRKETQYF. The whole variable domain, remainder taken from reference TRBV7-2 and TRBJ2-5, is GAGVSQSPSNKVTEKGKDVELRCDPISGHTALYWYRQSLGQGLEFLIYFQGNSAPDKSGLPSDRFSAERTGGSVSTLTIQRTQQEDSAVYLCASSLAPGGRKETQYFGPGTRLLVL.

J is TRBJ1-1 and V is TRBV9, with TRBD1 matching over 7 bases. Trimming removed 4 bases from V and 1 base from J; junction bases left unmatched: 22. There are 20 residues in the CDR3. Germline V gene data show CDR1 as SGDLS and CDR2 as YYNGEE. Here the CDR3 reads CASSPHRAGGTQGWNTEAFF. Here the CDR3 DNA reads TGTGCCAGCAGCCCTCACCGTGCAGGGGGAACGCAAGGGTGGAACACTGAAGCTTTCTTT.